Listed here are 21 T cell receptor beta chains from one sample, sequenced in a study of beta chain features in type 1 diabetes listed by TCRdb under 2018. The protocol used for the library was the immunoSEQ multiplex PCR assay. The entire isolated RNA was reverse transcribed using the High Capacity cDNA Reverse Transcription Kit, and thus expressed TCRB transcripts were sequenced. TCRdb provides this immuneACCESS table in a form limited to in-frame rearrangements. Some clones are lacking; in checked studies, under half of them reflect an unresolved V gene, and why the rest are absent is not known. The sample table records roughly 170,000 clones; 13% of these occur just once. The ten largest make up approximately 0.64% of the sample. Source material: central memory CD4+ T cells from blood. These TCRs come from a woman between 18 and 29 years old in good health.

The rearrangement joins TRBV4-3 to TRBJ2-2; 13 bases are a match to TRBD2. This CDR3 region has 17 residues. The J segment lost 4 bases and the V segment lost 5 bases, leaving 7 bases of the junction unmatched. The germline V gene encodes CDR1 LGHNA and CDR2 YSLEER. CDR3 coding DNA: TGCGCCAGCAGCGAACAGGGACTAGCGGGGTTCACCGGGGAGCTGTTTTTT. This encodes CASSEQGLAGFTGELFF.

This clone was detected only a few times. The CDR3 region has the DNA TGTGCCAGCAGTCCCCCAGGGGCCAACTCCTACGAGCAGTACTTC. Translation: CASSPPGANSYEQYF. The chain combines TRBV28 with TRBJ2-7, with D possibly matching TRBD1 (6 bases). The V end was cut by 5 bases, the J end by 0 bases, with 14 bases between. Germline V CDR1 and CDR2: MDHEN, SYDVKM. The CDR3 totals 15 residues.

This clone was seen only a few times. The V and J genes are TRBV18 and TRBJ2-3; no firm D call. The germline CDR1 and CDR2 sequences are KGHSH and LQKENI. The CDR3 runs to 13 residues. V lost 6 bases to trimming and J lost 6 bases, with 13 bases between them. The CDR3 DNA follows: TGTGCCAGCTCTCCGACTGAGATTGATACGCAGTATTTT. Amino acids: CASSPTEIDTQYF.

This chain connects TRBV29-1 to TRBJ2-1; the match to TRBD2 covers 9 bases. The CDR3 sequence is 14 residues long. V dropped 7 bases and J dropped 2; count of bases not matched to a gene: 6. Per germline, CDR1 SQVTM and CDR2 ANQGSEA. CDR3 nucleotides: TGCAGCGAGAGGGCGGGAGGGGCCTACAATGAGCAGTTCTTC. Protein product: CSERAGGAYNEQFF.

This clone was seen more than once but under ten times. The rearrangement links TRBV11-1 to TRBJ2-3; 12 bases map to TRBD2. The CDR3 has 15 residues. V was pared by 7 bases and J by 4 bases, with 6 bases of the junction left unmatched. CDR1 SGHAT and CDR2 FQDESV come from the germline V gene (reference sequence). CDR3 nucleotides: TGTGCCAGCACCCGGACTAGCGGGATGGCAGATACGCAGTATTTT. It is translated as CASTRTSGMADTQYF.

The rearrangement links TRBV27 to TRBJ1-2, with D maybe TRBD1 (6 bases). Germline CDR1 reads MNHEY; CDR2 reads SMNVEV (reference sequence). The ends were cut back, 0 bases at V and 4 bases at J, with 9 bases in the middle. This CDR3 is built from 14 residues. Here the CDR3 DNA reads TGTGCCAGCAGTTTATCGAACAGGGTCTATGGCTACACCTTC. Translated: CASSLSNRVYGYTF.

This clone was recorded a few times. The chain combines TRBV18 with TRBJ1-1; the D gene is possibly TRBD1 (5 bases). CDR3 length: 14 residues. Germline CDR1 is KGHSH and CDR2 is LQKENI. V shed 2 bases and J shed 0 bases, with 7 bases lying between them. The CDR3 region is CASSPRGMNTEAFF. CDR3 bases: TGTGCCAGCTCACCAAGGGGAATGAACACTGAAGCTTTCTTT.

The rearrangement links TRBV4-2 to TRBJ2-7; D possibly corresponds to TRBD1 (5 bases). In germline, CDR1 is LGHNA, CDR2 YNFKEQ. V lost 0 bases, J lost 2 bases, and 8 bases lay in between. The CDR3 spans 14 residues. DNA for the CDR3: TGTGCCAGCAGCCAAGATGCCAGGGCCTACGAGCAGTACTTC. As protein: CASSQDARAYEQYF.

This clone was seen more than once but under ten times. J is TRBJ2-5 and V is TRBV7-9, with 7 nucleotides matching TRBD2. The CDR3 runs 15 residues. After removal of 5 bases from V and 5 bases from J, the junction contained 11 bases not matched to a gene. Germline V gene sequence: CDR1 SEHNR, CDR2 FQNEAQ (reference sequence). This CDR3 reads CASSQSLGGLETQYF. CDR3 coding DNA: TGTGCCAGCAGCCAATCGCTGGGAGGGCTGGAGACCCAGTACTTC.

This chain uses TRBV18 with TRBJ2-7; TRBD1 matches 11 bases. CDR1 and CDR2 from the germline V gene are KGHSH and LQKENI. The V gene end was trimmed by 0 bases and the J gene end by 6 bases; junction bases not matched to a gene: 7. This CDR3 is 16 amino acids long. The CDR3 loop reads CASSPPADRGLSEQYF. In DNA form, the CDR3 reads TGTGCCAGCTCACCACCGGCGGACAGGGGGCTGAGCGAGCAGTACTTC.

The chain employs TRBV6-6 and TRBJ2-7; D may be TRBD1 (5 bases). CDR3 length: 13 residues. CDR1 MNHNY and CDR2 SVGAGI come from the germline V gene (reference sequence). V lost 6 bases and J lost 5, with 14 bases in between. CDR3 region: CASRNGQGDEQYF. CDR3 nucleotide sequence: TGTGCCAGCAGAAACGGGCAGGGCGACGAGCAGTACTTC.

The chain recombines TRBV7-8 with TRBJ1-5, with D possibly being TRBD1 (5 bases). Trimming stripped 5 bases from V and 3 bases from J, with 11 bases between. The length of the CDR3 is 14 residues. Germline V gene data show CDR1 as SGHVS and CDR2 as FQNEAQ. The CDR3 region is CASSIRQHNQPQHF. The CDR3 region has the DNA TGTGCCAGCAGCATTAGACAGCACAATCAGCCCCAGCATTTT.

This clone was found a few times. V usage is TRBV19 and J usage is TRBJ2-1, with 12 bases aligning to TRBD1. The length of the CDR3 is 16 residues. CDR1 LNHDA and CDR2 SQIVND come from the germline V gene (reference sequence). The junction had 8 bases not matched to a gene; V was cut back by 2 bases and J by 9 bases. CDR3 nucleotide sequence: TGTGCCAGTAGTATACGTTCGGGGACAGGGGGCGCTGAGCAGTTCTTC. It codes for CASSIRSGTGGAEQFF.

The chain recombines TRBV19 with TRBJ1-1, with D perhaps TRBD1 (5 bases). This CDR3 comprises 13 residues. From germline, CDR1 is LNHDA and CDR2 SQIVND (reference sequence). The V end lost 4 bases, the J end lost 8 bases, and 14 bases lay between the germline ends. The CDR3 nucleotides read TGTGCCAGTAGTAAGGACACAGTTGGGGAAGCTTTCTTT. Amino acids: CASSKDTVGEAFF.

This clone came up a few times. The J gene is TRBJ1-1, the V gene TRBV10-3; unclear D gene. Germline values: CDR1 ENHRY, CDR2 SYGVKD. V was trimmed by 8 bases and J by 1 base, leaving 5 bases between them. The CDR3 runs to 11 residues. The CDR3 region is CAIGRNTEAFF. The CDR3 bases are TGTGCCATCGGGAGGAACACTGAAGCTTTCTTT.

The chain is built from TRBV27 and TRBJ2-1, with 13 bases that match TRBD2. Trimming cost V 0 bases and J 7 bases; bases outside gene matches: 3. Germline-derived CDR1 and CDR2 are MNHEY and SMNVEV (reference sequence). The CDR3 has 16 residues. CDR3 loop: CASSLSMTSGGNEQFF. DNA of the CDR3: TGTGCCAGCAGTTTATCGATGACTAGCGGGGGGAATGAGCAGTTCTTC.

This clone has a handful of counts. This chain joins TRBV28 and TRBJ1-2; TRBD1 matches 9 bases. The V segment lost 3 bases and the J segment 0 bases; nucleotides outside the gene matches: 11. This CDR3 contains 18 residues. CDR1 is MDHEN, CDR2 SYDVKM, per germline. Here the CDR3 DNA reads TGTGCCAGCAGTTTGGTTGGGGACAGGGCCCATTCTAACTATGGCTACACCTTC. This sequence encodes CASSLVGDRAHSNYGYTF.

A few counts support this clone. V gene TRBV7-2 combines with J gene TRBJ2-7; 12 bases align to TRBD2. The germline V gene has CDR1 SGHTA and CDR2 FQGNSA. This CDR3 contains 16 residues. V dropped 1 base and J dropped 5; count of bases not matched to a gene: 6. The CDR3 DNA reads as TGTGCCAGCAGCTTAGGATGGACTAGCGGGATGGACGAGCAGTACTTC. Protein sequence: CASSLGWTSGMDEQYF.

This chain connects TRBV7-2 to TRBJ2-7; 7 bases are a match to TRBD1. With V trimmed by 4 bases and J by 4 bases, 1 base remained unmatched. Germline-derived CDR1 and CDR2 are SGHTA and FQGNSA. The CDR3 consists of 12 residues. CDR3 DNA sequence: TGTGCCAGCAGCTACAGGGGTTACGAGCAGTACTTC. This codes for CASSYRGYEQYF.

For this clone: At one end, the junction sequence differs from germline, possibly due to a read error. V usage is TRBV10-3 and J usage is TRBJ2-1; 9 bases agree with TRBD2. Per the germline V gene, CDR1 is ENHRY and CDR2 is SYGVKD. The CDR3 loop spans 15 amino acids. The CDR3 loop is CASSYSAGGPREQFF. Here the CDR3 DNA reads TGTGCCAGCAGTTACTCTGCGGGAGGGCCTCGCGAGCAGTTCTTC.

V gene TRBV14 combines with J gene TRBJ2-2; 7 positions agree with TRBD1. This CDR3 contains 15 residues. V lost 6 bases, J lost 3 bases, and 7 bases stayed unmatched. Germline V CDR1 and CDR2: SGHDN, FVKESK. CDR3 amino acids: CASRQQGTYTGELFF. The CDR3 region has the DNA TGTGCCAGCAGGCAACAGGGGACCTACACCGGGGAGCTGTTTTTT.